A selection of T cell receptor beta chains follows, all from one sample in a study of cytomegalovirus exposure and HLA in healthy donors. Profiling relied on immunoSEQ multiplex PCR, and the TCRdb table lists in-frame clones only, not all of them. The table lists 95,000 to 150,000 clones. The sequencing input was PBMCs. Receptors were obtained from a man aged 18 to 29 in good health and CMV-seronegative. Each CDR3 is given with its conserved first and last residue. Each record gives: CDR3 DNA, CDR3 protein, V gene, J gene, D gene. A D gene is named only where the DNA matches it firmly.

TGCGCCAGCAGCTCCTTGAGCCAAGAGACCCAGTACTTC,CASSSLSQETQYF,TRBV5-1,TRBJ2-5,.
TGTGCCTGGGGGGACAGGAGCTTCGATCAGCCCCAGCATTTT,CAWGDRSFDQPQHF,TRBV30,TRBJ1-5,TRBD1
TGTGCCAGCAGTTTCTGGGGGGGGTACAATGAGCAGTTCTTC,CASSFWGGYNEQFF,TRBV28,TRBJ2-1,TRBD2
TGTGCCAGTAGTATCGGAGTAGCCCCAGAGACCCAGTACTTC,CASSIGVAPETQYF,TRBV19,TRBJ2-5,.
TGTGCCAGCAGCGTCGGGGTTCCTGGAAACACCATATATTTT,CASSVGVPGNTIYF,TRBV5-6,TRBJ1-3,.
TGTGCCAGCAGCAACCGCTTTAGCGGGGCGAACGACAATGAGCAGTTCTTC,CASSNRFSGANDNEQFF,TRBV27,TRBJ2-1,TRBD2
TGCAGCGTTGCCCGAAAGGGAGACTATGGCTACACCTTC,CSVARKGDYGYTF,TRBV29-1,TRBJ1-2,.
TGTGCCAGCAGTTTCTCACCGGGACTAAACTATGGCTACACCTTC,CASSFSPGLNYGYTF,TRBV27,TRBJ1-2,.
TGTGCCAGCAGCGCGAGCTCTGGAAACACCATATATTTT,CASSASSGNTIYF,TRBV9,TRBJ1-3,.
TGCGCCAGCAGCCCTCACAGGGCTTTAGGCTACACCTTC,CASSPHRALGYTF,TRBV4-1,TRBJ1-2,.
TGTGCCAGCAGCAGGGGCCAGCCCCAGCATTTT,CASSRGQPQHF,TRBV6-6,TRBJ1-5,.
TGTGCCAGCAGACCAGGGACAGGGGTCAATCAGCCCCAGCATTTT,CASRPGTGVNQPQHF,TRBV28,TRBJ1-5,TRBD1
TGTGCCAGCAGTCCGACCGGTGCAGGGATGGAGGAGCTGTTTTTT,CASSPTGAGMEELFF,TRBV28,TRBJ2-2,.
TGTGCCAGAAGCCCCGCCGGAGGGAACACTGAAGCTTTCTTT,CARSPAGGNTEAFF,TRBV7-5,TRBJ1-1,.
TGCAGCGTTGTCTGGTTAGGGGACGGACAGATCTACGAGCAGTACTTC,CSVVWLGDGQIYEQYF,TRBV29-1,TRBJ2-7,.
TGTGCCAGCAGTTTGGACACGGCGCATAATCAGCCCCAGCATTTT,CASSLDTAHNQPQHF,TRBV27,TRBJ1-5,.
TGTGCCAGCAGTTCCTCTTGGGGCGCTGGGGCCAACGTCCTGACTTTC,CASSSSWGAGANVLTF,TRBV28,TRBJ2-6,.
TGTGCCTGGAGTGTACAGCTAGCGAGAGCGGGGGATACGCAGTATTTT,CAWSVQLARAGDTQYF,TRBV30,TRBJ2-3,TRBD2
TGTGCCAGTATGGCAGGATCTATGGGCTACACCTTC,CASMAGSMGYTF,TRBV19,TRBJ1-2,.
TGCGCCAGCAGCTTCGCGACAGGGGGCACTTTCTACGAGCAGTACTTC,CASSFATGGTFYEQYF,TRBV5-1,TRBJ2-7,TRBD1
TGTGCCAGCAGTTACGGTAGCGGCGAGCAGTACTTC,CASSYGSGEQYF,TRBV6-5,TRBJ2-7,.
TGTGCCAGCAGTTCCCCCCCCTTGATAGACTATGGCTACACCTTC,CASSSPPLIDYGYTF,TRBV28,TRBJ1-2,.
TGTGCCAGCAGCCCCCAGGACAGATCTAATTCACCCCTCCACTTT,CASSPQDRSNSPLHF,TRBV9,TRBJ1-6,.
TGTGCCAGCAGCTTCGGACAGCACAACTATGGCTACACCTTC,CASSFGQHNYGYTF,TRBV7-9,TRBJ1-2,.
TGCGCCAGCAGCCAATTAGGGGTGGGGAATCAGCCCCAGCATTTT,CASSQLGVGNQPQHF,TRBV4-1,TRBJ1-5,.
TGTGCCAGCAGTTTATATTTGGGACAGATCTACGAGCAGTACTTC,CASSLYLGQIYEQYF,TRBV27,TRBJ2-7,TRBD1
TGTGCCAGCTTCGTCAGGCCCTCCATCGAAGCTTTCTTT,CASFVRPSIEAFF,TRBV2,TRBJ1-1,.
TGTGCCAGCAGTGCCCTACAGGGTCTTGGAAACACCATATATTTT,CASSALQGLGNTIYF,TRBV25-1,TRBJ1-3,.
TGTGCCAGTAGGCCCGGACTAGCGGGGGGGCTGGTTACCGGGGAGCTGTTTTTT,CASRPGLAGGLVTGELFF,TRBV19,TRBJ2-2,TRBD2
TGTGCCTGGAGTGTTCAGAGGGATCAGCCCCAGCATTTT,CAWSVQRDQPQHF,TRBV30,TRBJ1-5,.
TGTGCCAGCTCACCACCGACGGGACAGGGGTGGGGCGAGCAGTACTTC,CASSPPTGQGWGEQYF,TRBV18,TRBJ2-7,TRBD1
TGTGCCAGCAGCGTAAGCGGATTGAACACTGAAGCTTTCTTT,CASSVSGLNTEAFF,TRBV9,TRBJ1-1,.
TGTGCCACCTCCCCTCTCACAGATACGCAGTATTTT,CATSPLTDTQYF,TRBV19,TRBJ2-3,.
TGCGCCAGCAGCTTGGAGGGACTAGACTCCTACAATGAGCAGTTCTTC,CASSLEGLDSYNEQFF,TRBV5-1,TRBJ2-1,TRBD2
TGTGCCAGCAGCCAAGAAGGTCCGGGCAGGGGTGGTGGTGGCTACACCTTC,CASSQEGPGRGGGGYTF,TRBV4-2,TRBJ1-2,.
TGTGCCAGCAGTTACCGAGGGGGCGCGGGCACTGAAGCTTTCTTT,CASSYRGGAGTEAFF,TRBV6-5,TRBJ1-1,TRBD1
TGTGCCAGCAGTCAGGGGGCCTCGCCGACCCAGTACTTC,CASSQGASPTQYF,TRBV6-6,TRBJ2-5,TRBD1
TGCGCCAGCAGCCAAGATTGGGGGGGTGCAGAGACCCAGTACTTC,CASSQDWGGAETQYF,TRBV4-1,TRBJ2-5,TRBD2
TGCGCCAGCAGCTTGCCGCATACGACAGGGGGGGATCAGGGCAATCAGCCCCAGCATTTT,CASSLPHTTGGDQGNQPQHF,TRBV5-1,TRBJ1-5,TRBD1
TGTGCCTGGAGTGTATTGCGCGGGGGGCAGTTCTTC,CAWSVLRGGQFF,TRBV30,TRBJ2-1,TRBD2
TGCGCCAGCAGCCGTCAACCGGGACAGAGCTCCTACGAGCAGTACTTC,CASSRQPGQSSYEQYF,TRBV4-1,TRBJ2-7,TRBD1
TGTGCCAGCTCAATCACTAGAAACAATGAGCAGTTCTTC,CASSITRNNEQFF,TRBV18,TRBJ2-1,.
TGTGCCAGCAGCCGCATGGGGGCGGGCGGGGAGCTGTTTTTT,CASSRMGAGGELFF,TRBV7-3,TRBJ2-2,.
TGTGCCAGTGGCGGGACAGGGGAAACCCAGCAGTACTTC,CASGGTGETQQYF,TRBV19,TRBJ2-7,TRBD1
TGTGCCAGCGCGCCGGGTAATGCTGGAAACACCATATATTTT,CASAPGNAGNTIYF,TRBV13,TRBJ1-3,.
TGTGCCAGCAGCCTATATTCTGAGACCCAGTACTTC,CASSLYSETQYF,TRBV2,TRBJ2-5,.
TGTGCCAGCAGCCAAACTAGCGGGAGCACAGATACGCAGTATTTT,CASSQTSGSTDTQYF,TRBV4-2,TRBJ2-3,TRBD2
TGTGCCAGCAGTTTTAGGACGGGGGCCTACGAGCAGTACTTC,CASSFRTGAYEQYF,TRBV28,TRBJ2-7,.
TGTGCCTGGTGGGGACTCGACACTGAAGCTTTCTTT,CAWWGLDTEAFF,TRBV30,TRBJ1-1,.
TGCGCCAGCAGCTTGGCCGGCGAGGACATTCAGTACTTC,CASSLAGEDIQYF,TRBV5-1,TRBJ2-4,.
TGCGCCAGCAGCTTTAATTTAGAAGCGGGAGTTCAAGAGACCCAGTACTTC,CASSFNLEAGVQETQYF,TRBV5-1,TRBJ2-5,TRBD2
TGTGCCTGGAGTCCTTCAGGGGCCCTCATGTCCCAGCATTTT,CAWSPSGALMSQHF,TRBV30,TRBJ1-5,.
TGCAGCGTTGTTGGCGGGTCTGGAAACACCATATATTTT,CSVVGGSGNTIYF,TRBV29-1,TRBJ1-3,.
TGTGCCAGCAGCTCACCGATACCTACCTCCTACAATGAGCAGTTCTTC,CASSSPIPTSYNEQFF,TRBV7-9,TRBJ2-1,.
TGTGCCAGCAAGGGACTAGCGGGGTTTACCTACGAGCAGTACTTC,CASKGLAGFTYEQYF,TRBV2,TRBJ2-7,TRBD2
TGTGCCATCAGTGCAACCGGCGAGCAGTACTTC,CAISATGEQYF,TRBV10-3,TRBJ2-7,.
TGTGCCAGCAGCGCCGGGACAGGGGGAAATCAGCCCCAGCATTTT,CASSAGTGGNQPQHF,TRBV5-4,TRBJ1-5,TRBD1
TGTGCCAGCAGCCAATACGGCCGACTAAATAATTCACCCCTCCACTTT,CASSQYGRLNNSPLHF,TRBV14,TRBJ1-6,.
TGTGCCAGCAGTCGGACTACAAGAGCAGATACGCAGTATTTT,CASSRTTRADTQYF,TRBV27,TRBJ2-3,.
TGTGCCAGCAGCCTGACAGGGGGAACGGTGGATACGCAGTATTTT,CASSLTGGTVDTQYF,TRBV9,TRBJ2-3,TRBD1